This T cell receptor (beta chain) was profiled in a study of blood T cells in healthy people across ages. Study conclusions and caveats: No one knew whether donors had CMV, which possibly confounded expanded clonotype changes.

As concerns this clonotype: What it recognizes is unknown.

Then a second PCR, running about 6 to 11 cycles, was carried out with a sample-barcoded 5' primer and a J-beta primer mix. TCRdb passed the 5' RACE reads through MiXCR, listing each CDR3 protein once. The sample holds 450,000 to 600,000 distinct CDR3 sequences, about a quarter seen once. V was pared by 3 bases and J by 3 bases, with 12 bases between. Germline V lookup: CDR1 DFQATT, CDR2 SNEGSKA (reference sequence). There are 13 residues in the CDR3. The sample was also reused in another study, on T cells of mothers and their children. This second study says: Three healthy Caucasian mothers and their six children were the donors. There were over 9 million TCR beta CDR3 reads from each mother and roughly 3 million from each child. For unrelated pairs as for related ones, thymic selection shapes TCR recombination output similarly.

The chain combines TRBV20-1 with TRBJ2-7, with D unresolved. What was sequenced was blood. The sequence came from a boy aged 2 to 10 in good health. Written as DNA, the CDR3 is TGCAGTGCTAGGGGCCCCAGCCACTACGAGCAGTACTTC. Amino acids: CSARGPSHYEQYF.